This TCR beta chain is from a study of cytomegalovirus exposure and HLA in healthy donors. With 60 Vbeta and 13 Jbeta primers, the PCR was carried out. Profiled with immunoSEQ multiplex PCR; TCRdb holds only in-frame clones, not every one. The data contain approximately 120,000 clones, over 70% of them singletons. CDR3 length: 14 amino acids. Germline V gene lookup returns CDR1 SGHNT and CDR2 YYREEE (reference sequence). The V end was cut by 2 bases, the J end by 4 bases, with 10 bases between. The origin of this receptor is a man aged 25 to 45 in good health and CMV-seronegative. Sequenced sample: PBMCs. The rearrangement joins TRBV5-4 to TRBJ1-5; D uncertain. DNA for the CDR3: TGTGCCAGCAGCTTCGAGGGTGGAAATCAGCCCCAGCATTTT. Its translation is CASSFEGGNQPQHF.